Each of the 18 T cell receptor beta chains below was sequenced from the same sample in a study of molecular identifiers for immune sequencing clone quantification. TCRdb re-called the PCR reads with MiXCR, one entry per CDR3 protein. In the table there are roughly 630,000 distinct CDR3 sequences, over 25% of which are singletons. The sample was naive CD8+ T cells from blood, with Jurkat cell RNA spiked in. The subset is: FACS-sorted CD8+CD4-CCR7+CD45RA+ naive T cells. The receptors come from a human donor in good health. Some libraries in this study had Jurkat cell RNA spiked in.

About this clonotype: A junction boundary mismatches the germline segment, possibly from a read error. The CDR3 DNA reads as TGTGCCAGTACCATCGGACCCAACATCATATATTTT. Protein sequence: CASTIGPNIIYF. V usage is TRBV19 and J usage is TRBJ1-3; D is unclear. The CDR3 consists of 12 residues. Germline V gene sequence: CDR1 LNHDA, CDR2 SQIVND (reference sequence).

This clonotype appeared a few times. The CDR3 coding sequence is TGTGCCAGCAGTTACGGAGTGGGAGATACGCAGTATTTT. It encodes CASSYGVGDTQYF. The chain uses TRBV6-2 or TRBV6-3 and TRBJ2-3; D gene uncertain. Germline V CDR1 and CDR2: MNHEY, SVGEGT. The CDR3 is 13 amino acids. V was trimmed by 2 bases and J by 5 bases, leaving 8 bases between them.

This clonotype was seen more than once but under ten times. As DNA, the CDR3 is TGTGCCAGCAGACTTCTAGCGGGAGGGCCCAATGAGCAGTTCTTC. Amino acids: CASRLLAGGPNEQFF. The rearrangement uses TRBV6-2 or TRBV6-3 and TRBJ2-1; 12 bases align to TRBD2. J was trimmed by 6 bases and V by 6 bases; bases with no gene match: 6. CDR3 length equals 15 residues. Germline lookup yields CDR1 MNHEY and CDR2 SVGEGT.

Comments on this clonotype: At one end, the junction sequence differs from germline, possibly due to a read error. This chain joins TRBV4-1 and TRBJ1-6; D call uncertain. The CDR3 runs 12 residues. Germline V lookup: CDR1 MGHRA, CDR2 YSYEKL. CDR3 residues: CASSQKNSPLQF. The CDR3, as DNA: TGCGCCAGCAGCCAGAAAAATTCACCCCTCCAGTTT.

The chain combines TRBV28 with TRBJ2-7, with D possibly matching TRBD2 (5 bases). With 1 base removed from V and 2 bases from J, the gap between germline ends came to 9 bases. The germline CDR1 and CDR2 sequences are MDHEN and SYDVKM. The CDR3 contains 14 residues. This CDR3 is CASSLSAETYEQYF. In DNA, the CDR3 is TGTGCCAGCAGTTTATCAGCGGAAACCTACGAGCAGTACTTC.

As regards this clonotype: Relative to the germline gene, one junction end is altered; a read error may explain this. The chain couples TRBV4-3 to TRBJ2-3; perhaps TRBD2 as D (9 bases). The CDR3 consists of 19 residues. Germline V lookup: CDR1 LGHNA, CDR2 YSLEER. This CDR3 reads CASSQDNSLAGTGADTQYF. CDR3 in DNA: TGCGCCAGTAGCCAAGATAACTCCCTAGCGGGGACAGGCGCAGATACGCAGTATTTT.

The chain carries TRBV11-1 and TRBJ1-1; D ambiguous. CDR1 is SGHAT, CDR2 FQDESV, per germline (reference sequence). The CDR3 extends over 13 amino acids. V lost 4 bases and J 2 bases, leaving 8 bases between the germline ends. The CDR3 bases are TGTGCCAGCAGCTCAGCGCCAAACACTGAAGCTTTCTTT. Translated: CASSSAPNTEAFF.

This clonotype was counted between two and nine times. The chain joins TRBV28 to TRBJ2-1, with D perhaps TRBD1 or TRBD2 (5 bases each). The germline V gene encodes CDR1 MDHEN and CDR2 SYDVKM. This CDR3 is built from 13 residues. V lost 3 bases and J lost 9, with 12 bases in between. CDR3 residues: CASSFSTRGEQFF. The CDR3 region has the DNA TGTGCCAGCAGTTTCTCAACTAGGGGTGAGCAGTTCTTC. Full variable domain (outside the CDR3, taken from reference TRBV28 and TRBJ2-1): DVKVTQSSRYLVKRTGEKVFLECVQDMDHENMFWYRQDPGLGLRLIYFSYDVKMKEKGDIPEGYSVSREKKERFSLILESASTNQTSMYLCASSFSTRGEQFFGPGTRLTVL.

This clonotype was seen many times. This sequence joins TRBV5-1 and TRBJ2-5; 14 nucleotides match TRBD2. The CDR3 sequence is 16 residues long. Trimming cost V 2 bases and J 3 bases; bases outside gene matches: 3. Germline V gives CDR1 SGHRS, CDR2 YFSETQ. CDR3 in amino acids: CASSLPGLAGEETQYF. The CDR3 nucleotides read TGCGCCAGCAGCTTACCGGGACTAGCGGGGGAAGAGACCCAGTACTTC.

With respect to this clonotype: It may be a read error: a sequence one base away is much more abundant. J is TRBJ2-2 and V is TRBV9; the match to TRBD2 covers 9 bases. The CDR3 contains 16 residues. The germline gives CDR1 SGDLS, CDR2 YYNGEE. Here the CDR3 DNA reads TGTGCCAGCAGCGTAGCGGCTAGCGGGGACACCGGGGGGCTGTTTTTT. Translating it yields CASSVAASGDTGGLFF.

The chain joins TRBV6-5 to TRBJ1-3, with a weak D call TRBD1 (5 bases). V was clipped by 3 bases and J by 4 bases, with 10 bases between them. The CDR3 extends over 14 amino acids. Germline-derived CDR1 and CDR2 are MNHEY and SVGAGI. The CDR3 sequence is CASSYLGPGNTIYF. CDR3 nucleotides: TGTGCCAGCAGTTATCTGGGGCCAGGAAACACCATATATTTT.

CDR3 DNA sequence: TGTGCCAGCAACCGACTAGCGGGGGATCCAACCTACGAGCAGTACTTC. This codes for CASNRLAGDPTYEQYF. The V call is TRBV11-2, the J call TRBJ2-7; 12 bases map to TRBD2. In germline, CDR1 is SGHAT, CDR2 FQNNGV. This CDR3 has 16 residues. J lost 2 bases, V lost 7 bases, and 9 bases had no gene match.

This clonotype appeared once. The junction departs from the called germline gene at one end, perhaps through a read error. This chain joins TRBV7-9 and TRBJ2-3, with D unclear. In germline, CDR1 is SEHNR, CDR2 FQNEAQ (reference sequence). CDR3 length: 16 amino acids. For the CDR3, the DNA is TGTGCCCGCAGCTTGTGGGGTGGCCGCGAGGAAGCTACGCAGTATTTT. Its translation is CARSLWGGREEATQYF.

This chain connects TRBV11-2 to TRBJ2-5, with D maybe TRBD1 (7 bases). Germline V gene data show CDR1 as SGHAT and CDR2 as FQNNGV. V dropped 7 bases and J dropped 7 bases, with 25 bases sitting between them. This CDR3 has 16 amino acids. For the CDR3, the DNA is TGTGCCAGCACCCCCACCGGGACAGCGTACGGGGGGACCCAGTACTTC. This codes for CASTPTGTAYGGTQYF.

This clonotype came up many times. This rearrangement joins TRBV20-1 to TRBJ2-7; TRBD1 matches at 7 bases. The CDR3 is 13 amino acids. Germline-derived CDR1 and CDR2 are DFQATT and SNEGSKA (reference sequence). Trimming took 3 bases from V and 2 from J; bases not matched to a gene: 4. The CDR3 DNA reads as TGCAGTGCTAGGGGGGACAGTACCTACGAGCAGTACTTC. It is translated as CSARGDSTYEQYF.

J is TRBJ2-1 and V is TRBV27, with a possible D match to TRBD2 (5 bases). The V end lost 1 base, the J end lost 10 bases, and 11 bases lay between the germline ends. The CDR3 is 13 residues long. Germline CDR1 MNHEY, CDR2 SMNVEV (reference sequence). The CDR3 reads CASSLYLAKEQFF. The CDR3 bases are TGTGCCAGCAGTTTATACCTAGCTAAGGAGCAGTTCTTC.

This clonotype was found many times. The rearrangement joins TRBV20-1 to TRBJ2-4; the D gene could be TRBD1 or TRBD2 (5 bases each). This CDR3 contains 15 residues. CDR1 is DFQATT and CDR2 is SNEGSKA in the germline V gene (reference sequence). The V gene lost 5 bases and the J gene lost 5 bases, with 19 bases spanning the gap. This CDR3 is CSAAQIRDLENIQYF. The CDR3 nucleotides are TGCAGTGCTGCGCAGATCAGGGACCTGGAAAACATTCAGTACTTC.

Here the CDR3 reads CASSVVAGPGNEQFF. The CDR3, as DNA: TGTGCCAGCAGCGTAGTAGCGGGACCAGGCAATGAGCAGTTCTTC. V and J are TRBV9 and TRBJ2-1; 8 positions agree with TRBD2. Germline V gives CDR1 SGDLS, CDR2 YYNGEE. V trimming: 0 bases; J trimming: 6 bases; junction bases outside the gene matches: 5. The CDR3 sequence is 15 residues long.